Following are 26 T cell receptor beta chains from one sample sequenced in a study of cytomegalovirus exposure and HLA in healthy donors. The table came from immunoSEQ multiplex PCR; TCRdb's copy has only in-frame clones and leaves some out. Among some 72,000 clones listed, almost 97% were seen once. The sequencing input was PBMCs. All receptors derive from a young man in good health and CMV-seropositive.

The chain is built from TRBV27 and TRBJ2-7; 7 bases agree with TRBD1. This CDR3 comprises 13 residues. V lost 8 bases and J lost 3; bases outside the gene matches: 7. Germline V gene sequence: CDR1 MNHEY, CDR2 SMNVEV (reference sequence). The CDR3: CASSTRDSYEQYF. The CDR3 nucleotides are TGTGCCAGCTCGACCCGGGACAGCTACGAGCAGTACTTC.

The table lists this clone with a count of one. The chain joins TRBV11-2 to TRBJ2-2, with 9 nucleotides matching TRBD2. The trim removed 6 bases at V and 2 bases at J, leaving 1 base unmatched. The CDR3 covers 14 residues. Germline loops: CDR1 SGHAT, CDR2 FQNNGV. CDR3 amino acids: CASRREGNTGELFF. CDR3 nucleotide sequence: TGTGCCAGCAGGCGGGAGGGAAACACCGGGGAGCTGTTTTTT.

The chain couples TRBV5-6 to TRBJ1-2, with 9 bases matching TRBD1. V lost 4 bases to trimming and J lost 8 bases; unmatched junction nucleotides: 15. Germline CDR1 SGHDT, CDR2 YYEEEE. The CDR3 is 16 amino acids. The CDR3: CASSIPRGTGISGYTF. CDR3 in DNA: TGTGCCAGCAGCATACCCCGTGGGACAGGGATTTCCGGCTACACCTTC.

This chain connects TRBV5-1 to TRBJ2-1; 9 bases align to TRBD2. Germline V gives CDR1 SGHRS, CDR2 YFSETQ. With V trimmed by 2 bases and J by 6 bases, 3 bases remained unmatched. CDR3 length: 14 residues. CDR3 nucleotide sequence: TGCGCCAGCAGCTTAGCGGGAGGCCCCAATGAGCAGTTCTTC. Encoded protein: CASSLAGGPNEQFF.

The V and J genes are TRBV5-1 and TRBJ1-2; D remains unclear. The CDR3 spans 15 residues. The germline gives CDR1 SGHRS, CDR2 YFSETQ. Between the trimmed V and J ends, which lost 0 bases and 1 base, there was a span of 10 bases. The CDR3 here is CASSLASTGNYGYTF. CDR3 coding DNA: TGCGCCAGCAGCTTGGCCTCCACGGGTAACTATGGCTACACCTTC.

CDR3 in amino acids: CASRDVGPAFF. The CDR3, as DNA: TGTGCCAGCAGGGACGTGGGGCCAGCTTTCTTT. V usage is TRBV6-4 and J usage is TRBJ1-1, with D perhaps TRBD1 (5 bases). The length of the CDR3 is 11 residues. CDR1 is MRHNA and CDR2 is SNTAGT in the germline V gene. The germline V and J ends were trimmed by 6 bases and 10 bases, with 12 bases remaining between them.

This clone was observed a few times. The CDR3 loop is CASTQLTGTDTQYF. In DNA form, the CDR3 reads TGTGCCAGCACCCAATTGACAGGTACAGATACGCAGTATTTT. The V and J genes are TRBV27 and TRBJ2-3; tentative D call: TRBD1 (6 bases). The CDR3 is made up of 14 amino acids. The V and J ends lost 7 bases and 3 bases respectively, with 14 bases between them. Germline V gene sequence: CDR1 MNHEY, CDR2 SMNVEV (reference sequence).

The CDR3: CASSLGGASGDPKYNEQFF. The CDR3 nucleotides read TGTGCCAGCAGCTTAGGAGGGGCTAGCGGAGACCCTAAGTACAATGAGCAGTTCTTC. The V gene is TRBV11-2, the J gene TRBJ2-1, with TRBD2 matching over 7 bases. CDR1 SGHAT and CDR2 FQNNGV come from the germline V gene. Unmatched junction bases numbered 16, after V lost 1 base and J lost 4 bases. This CDR3 has 19 amino acids.

The V call is TRBV6-1, the J call TRBJ1-1; 10 bases match TRBD1. Germline CDR1 and CDR2: MNHNS and SASEGT. The V segment lost 3 bases and the J segment 8 bases; nucleotides outside the gene matches: 0. This CDR3 is built from 12 residues. The CDR3 region is CASSETGGEAFF. Here the CDR3 DNA reads TGTGCCAGCAGTGAGACAGGGGGCGAAGCTTTCTTT.

The chain has TRBV4-1 and TRBJ2-5; TRBD1 matches 8 bases. In germline, CDR1 is MGHRA, CDR2 YSYEKL. J gave up 6 bases and V 0 bases, and 6 bases lay outside the gene matches. The CDR3 loop spans 15 amino acids. Here the CDR3 reads CASSQDGQGAKTQYF. CDR3 coding DNA: TGCGCCAGCAGCCAAGATGGGCAGGGGGCGAAGACCCAGTACTTC.

In the case of this clone: This sample also contains other DNA sequences that code for the same CDR3. CDR3 protein: CASSYSISGREDEQYF. The DNA for the CDR3 is TGTGCCAGCAGTTACTCTATTAGCGGGAGGGAGGATGAGCAGTACTTC. This rearrangement joins TRBV6-6 to TRBJ2-7, with 11 nucleotides matching TRBD2. Germline lookup yields CDR1 MNHNY and CDR2 SVGAGI (reference sequence). V was pared by 0 bases and J by 7 bases, with 8 bases of the junction left unmatched. CDR3 size: 16 residues.

The chain links TRBV5-1 to TRBJ2-1, with a tentative D call TRBD2 (6 bases). Trimming left V 2 bases short and J 5 bases short, with 11 bases between. Looked up from germline, CDR1 is SGHRS and CDR2 is YFSETQ. The CDR3 has 14 residues. CDR3 amino acids: CASSLAGENNEQFF. The CDR3 DNA follows: TGCGCCAGCAGCTTAGCGGGCGAGAACAATGAGCAGTTCTTC.

The chain recombines TRBV19 with TRBJ2-3; 7 bases line up with TRBD1. The CDR3 is 15 residues long. The V and J ends lost 7 bases and 0 bases, in that order; junction bases with no gene match: 7. Germline CDR1 is LNHDA and CDR2 is SQIVND (reference sequence). The DNA for the CDR3 is TGTGCCAGTAAAGACAGGGTCTTTAGCACAGATACGCAGTATTTT. This gives the protein CASKDRVFSTDTQYF.

This chain links TRBV28 with TRBJ2-1; a possible D gene is TRBD1 (5 bases). With 4 bases removed from V and 5 bases from J, the gap between germline ends came to 18 bases. Looked up from germline, CDR1 is MDHEN and CDR2 is SYDVKM. This CDR3 has 16 amino acids. The CDR3 region is CASSYLGLGVHNEQFF. In nucleotides, the CDR3 is TGTGCCAGCAGTTACCTGGGGCTAGGGGTTCACAATGAGCAGTTCTTC.

The chain is built from TRBV7-9 and TRBJ1-1; D perhaps matches TRBD1 (5 bases). Germline CDR1 SEHNR, CDR2 FQNEAQ (reference sequence). The CDR3 contains 12 residues. Trimming stripped 4 bases from V and 5 bases from J, with 8 bases between. The CDR3 here is CASSSGFTEAFF. The CDR3, as DNA: TGTGCCAGCAGCTCAGGGTTTACTGAAGCTTTCTTT.

The rearrangement uses TRBV4-1 and TRBJ2-5, with 7 bases lining up with TRBD2. V trimming: 3 bases; J trimming: 1 base; junction bases outside the gene matches: 8. Germline assignment: CDR1 MGHRA and CDR2 YSYEKL. The length of the CDR3 is 16 residues. The CDR3 nucleotides are TGCGCCAGCAGCCACTTGGGGGAGGGCCCCCAAGAGACCCAGTACTTC. Its translation: CASSHLGEGPQETQYF.

This chain connects TRBV19 to TRBJ1-1, with D maybe TRBD1 (6 bases). This CDR3 comprises 15 residues. Germline V gene lookup returns CDR1 LNHDA and CDR2 SQIVND (reference sequence). Trimming took 6 bases from V and 0 from J, leaving 14 bases between them. The CDR3 loop reads CASSDLTGLNTEAFF. The CDR3 coding sequence is TGTGCCAGTAGCGACCTCACAGGGTTGAACACTGAAGCTTTCTTT.

The chain employs TRBV2 and TRBJ1-1; D possibly corresponds to TRBD1 (5 bases). The CDR3 extends over 12 amino acids. Germline V gene lookup returns CDR1 SNHLY and CDR2 FYNNEI. Trimming shortened V by 8 bases and J by 7 bases, and 14 bases separated the two germline ends. CDR3 in amino acids: CASGGGTFEAFF. The DNA for the CDR3 is TGTGCCAGCGGGGGAGGGACTTTTGAAGCTTTCTTT.

The V gene is TRBV30, the J gene TRBJ1-4; 8 bases are a match to TRBD1. Germline V gene data show CDR1 as GTSNPN and CDR2 as SVGIG (reference sequence). CDR3 length equals 15 residues. J gave up 2 bases and V 3 bases, and 5 bases lay outside the gene matches. The CDR3 DNA reads TGTGCCTGGAGATTTGGGACAGGCACTAATGAAAAACTGTTTTTT. This encodes CAWRFGTGTNEKLFF.

V gene TRBV4-1 combines with J gene TRBJ2-1, with TRBD2 matching over 8 bases. The CDR3 spans 17 residues. Germline V gene lookup returns CDR1 MGHRA and CDR2 YSYEKL. The ends lost 0 bases at V and 0 bases at J; junction bases unmatched: 4. The CDR3 nucleotides read TGCGCCAGCAGCCAAGACCCTAGCGGGTACTCCTACAATGAGCAGTTCTTC. It codes for CASSQDPSGYSYNEQFF.

The CDR3 sequence is CASRRDTGVTEAFF. The CDR3 DNA sequence: TGTGCCAGCAGAAGAGACACAGGGGTGACTGAAGCTTTCTTT. The genes are TRBV2 and TRBJ1-1; TRBD1 agrees at 7 bases. The V gene end was trimmed by 6 bases and the J gene end by 5 bases; junction bases not matched to a gene: 9. The CDR3 is made up of 14 amino acids. CDR1 and CDR2 from the germline V gene are SNHLY and FYNNEI. Combining the CDR3 with reference TRBV2 and TRBJ1-1 gives the whole variable domain EPEVTQTPSHQVTQMGQEVILRCVPISNHLYFYWYRQILGQKVEFLVSFYNNEISEKSEIFDDQFSVERPDGSNFTLKIRSTKLEDSAMYFCASRRDTGVTEAFFGQGTRLTVV.

The chain joins TRBV28 to TRBJ2-2, with 11 bases identical to TRBD2. This CDR3 has 18 amino acids. V gave up 5 bases and J gave up 3 bases; unmatched junction bases: 11. Germline CDR1 reads MDHEN; CDR2 reads SYDVKM. CDR3 loop: CASSDSGRADIYTGELFF. The CDR3 region has the DNA TGTGCCAGCAGTGATAGCGGGAGGGCCGACATATACACCGGGGAGCTGTTTTTT.

In its sample, this clone was seen once. The V gene is TRBV18, the J gene TRBJ1-4; 7 nucleotides agree with TRBD1. This CDR3 contains 15 residues. Germline trimming cut 1 base from V and 7 bases from J; bases unmatched to any gene: 6. From germline, CDR1 is KGHSH and CDR2 LQKENI. The DNA for the CDR3 is TGTGCCAGCTCACCACGGGACAGACTAAGTGAAAAACTGTTTTTT. Translating it yields CASSPRDRLSEKLFF.

The V call is TRBV15, the J call TRBJ1-1, with D perhaps TRBD1 (5 bases). The CDR3 is made up of 12 amino acids. Germline loops: CDR1 LNHNV, CDR2 YYDKDF (reference sequence). V lost 3 bases and J 7 bases, leaving 9 bases between the germline ends. The CDR3 region has the DNA TGTGCCACCAGCAGTCTCGGGGGTGAAGCTTTCTTT. This translates into CATSSLGGEAFF.

The V call is TRBV29-1, the J call TRBJ1-3; possible D gene TRBD1, 6 bases. Deletions cut 6 bases from V and 8 bases from J, with 17 bases between. The CDR3 spans 13 residues. The germline CDR1 and CDR2 sequences are SQVTM and ANQGSEA. The CDR3 DNA is TGCAGCGTAGGACAGAGGCTTGGGGACACCATATATTTT. Amino acids: CSVGQRLGDTIYF.

This chain connects TRBV30 to TRBJ1-1; the D is unclear. The CDR3 totals 14 residues. Germline V CDR1 and CDR2: GTSNPN, SVGIG (reference sequence). Trimming removed 2 bases at V and 9 bases at J, with 19 bases between. The CDR3 nucleotides are TGTGCCTGGAGTCCGGGTTCCACTGGGTGGAAAGCTTTCTTT. Translated, it gives CAWSPGSTGWKAFF.